The 7 T cell receptor beta chains below were found in one sample sequenced in a study of lymphopenia after photon versus proton radiotherapy. Profiling relied on immunoSEQ multiplex PCR, and the TCRdb table lists in-frame clones only, not all of them. In the table there are 150,000 or so clones, roughly nine tenths of which are singletons. The sample here was peripheral blood, taken from a patient treated with photon-based radiotherapy. These TCRs come from a man over 45 with gastric cancer.

This clone has more than one count but fewer than ten. V usage is TRBV18 and J usage is TRBJ1-1; perhaps TRBD1 as D (5 bases). This CDR3 comprises 13 residues. V shed 2 bases and J shed 2 bases, with 6 bases lying between them. Germline V gene sequence: CDR1 KGHSH, CDR2 LQKENI. The CDR3 is CASSPGTNTEAFF. For the CDR3, the DNA is TGTGCCAGCTCACCAGGGACCAACACTGAAGCTTTCTTT.

The chain has TRBV5-4 and TRBJ1-4; TRBD1 matches at 10 bases. CDR1 is SGHNT, CDR2 YYREEE, per germline (reference sequence). Trimming took 4 bases from V and 4 from J; bases not matched to a gene: 7. The CDR3 is 16 amino acids. DNA for the CDR3: TGTGCCAGCAGCAGGGACAGGGGCGCACATAATGAAAAACTGTTTTTT. Encoded protein: CASSRDRGAHNEKLFF.

This chain links TRBV28 with TRBJ2-3; D remains unclear. Looked up from germline, CDR1 is MDHEN and CDR2 is SYDVKM. V was cut by 1 base and J by 5 bases, with 10 bases left in between. The CDR3 extends over 14 amino acids. CDR3 region: CASSLSPLLDTQYF. The DNA for the CDR3 is TGTGCCAGCAGTTTATCTCCGCTTCTAGATACGCAGTATTTT.

At least ten counts were recorded for this clone. The J gene is TRBJ2-7, the V gene TRBV7-9; TRBD1 is a possible D gene (6 bases). The germline V gene encodes CDR1 SEHNR and CDR2 FQNEAQ (reference sequence). The CDR3 spans 15 residues. V lost 5 bases and J lost 2, with 16 bases in between. DNA of the CDR3: TGTGCCAGCAGCGACCAAGGGGGATCCCCCTACGAGCAGTACTTC. This sequence encodes CASSDQGGSPYEQYF.

The rearrangement uses TRBV6-6 and TRBJ1-2; D is ambiguous. The CDR3 sequence is 15 residues long. Germline values: CDR1 MNHNY, CDR2 SVGAGI (reference sequence). Between the trimmed V and J ends, which lost 2 bases and 6 bases, there was a span of 16 bases. Here the CDR3 reads CASSYPAATAHGYTF. Written as DNA, the CDR3 is TGTGCCAGCAGTTACCCCGCCGCGACCGCGCATGGCTACACCTTC.

CDR3 region: CASSVFRAPSSYNEQFF. The CDR3 DNA reads as TGTGCCAGCAGCGTCTTCCGGGCTCCGAGCTCCTACAATGAGCAGTTCTTC. The J gene is TRBJ2-1, the V gene TRBV7-9; D is undetermined. The germline V and J ends were trimmed by 5 bases and 0 bases, with 17 bases remaining between them. The CDR3 runs to 17 residues. Germline CDR1 is SEHNR and CDR2 is FQNEAQ (reference sequence). Full variable domain (remainder filled in from reference TRBV7-9 and TRBJ2-1): DTGVSQNPRHKITKRGQNVTFRCDPISEHNRLYWYRQTLGQGPEFLTYFQNEAQLEKSRLLSDRFSAERPKGSFSTLEIQRTEQGDSAMYLCASSVFRAPSSYNEQFFGPGTRLTVL.

The genes are TRBV7-2 and TRBJ2-1, with 15 bases aligning to TRBD2. Germline CDR1 and CDR2: SGHTA and FQGNSA. Trimming removed 4 bases from V and 8 bases from J; junction bases left unmatched: 3. This CDR3 spans 15 amino acids. This CDR3 is CASSSGTSGRYEQFF. CDR3 in DNA: TGTGCCAGCAGCTCCGGGACTAGCGGGAGGTATGAGCAGTTCTTC. The variable domain in full, with the rest retrieved from reference TRBV7-2 and TRBJ2-1, is GAGVSQSPSNKVTEKGKDVELRCDPISGHTALYWYRQSLGQGLEFLIYFQGNSAPDKSGLPSDRFSAERTGGSVSTLTIQRTQQEDSAVYLCASSSGTSGRYEQFFGPGTRLTVL.